The 11 T cell receptor beta chains reported below all come from one sample, sequenced in a study of T-cell reconstitution after alpha-beta-depleted transplantation in children. A library of TCRbeta sequences, prepared with unique molecular identifiers, was generated. TCRdb itself ran the PCR reads through MiXCR, one entry per CDR3 protein. The repertoire holds some 600,000 distinct CDR3 sequences, with approximately 15% as singletons. Sequenced here: PBMCs from the stem cell graft donor, sampled from the stem cell graft. The receptors derive from a human donor who donated a stem cell graft to a child with acute myeloid leukemia.

This clonotype showed up many times. The rearrangement joins TRBV18 to TRBJ1-2; D remains unclear. Trimming cost V 3 bases and J 3 bases, with 5 bases left between them. Germline V gene sequence: CDR1 KGHSH, CDR2 LQKENI. The CDR3 loop spans 12 amino acids. CDR3 DNA: TGTGCCAGCTCACCGACCGACTATGGCTACACCTTC. It encodes CASSPTDYGYTF. The full variable domain, completed using reference TRBV18 and TRBJ1-2, is NAGVMQNPRHLVRRRGQEARLRCSPMKGHSHVYWYRQLPEEGLKFMVYLQKENIIDESGMPKERFSAEFPKEGPSILRIQQVVRGDSAAYFCASSPTDYGYTFGSGTRLTVV.

This clonotype has just a few counts. The chain couples TRBV12-3 or TRBV12-4 to TRBJ1-4; D uncertain. This CDR3 contains 12 residues. V was pared by 9 bases and J by 8 bases, with 13 bases between. The CDR3 DNA is TGTGCCAGTGGACTCAGAAAGGAAAAACTGTTTTTT. Translating it yields CASGLRKEKLFF.

V gene TRBV24-1 combines with J gene TRBJ1-4; D may be TRBD1 (6 bases). From germline, CDR1 is KGHDR and CDR2 SFDVKD. The CDR3 runs 15 residues. V lost 3 bases to trimming and J lost 3 bases, with 10 bases between them. The CDR3 nucleotides read TGTGCCACCAGTGATACACAGGGCCCTAATGAAAAACTGTTTTTT. Its protein is CATSDTQGPNEKLFF.

CDR3 bases: TGTGCCAGCAGCTTAGGTAGCCACACCTTC. It encodes CASSLGSHTF. The chain uses TRBV7-9 and TRBJ1-2; D remains ambiguous. Between the trimmed V and J ends, which lost 1 base and 12 bases, there was a span of 6 bases. The CDR3 loop spans 10 amino acids. Looked up from germline, CDR1 is SEHNR and CDR2 is FQNEAQ (reference sequence).

The V gene is TRBV12-1, the J gene TRBJ1-4. TRBV12-1 has pseudogene status. The CDR3 consists of 16 residues. The CDR3 sequence is CASSSGLLGTNEKLFF. CDR3 in DNA: TGTGCCAGCAGCTCTGGACTCCTCGGAACTAATGAAAAACTGTTTTTT.

This clonotype was observed many times. The J gene is TRBJ1-4, the V gene TRBV7-2; tentatively, D is TRBD1 (6 bases). The CDR3 loop spans 15 amino acids. The germline CDR1 and CDR2 sequences are SGHTA and FQGNSA. V lost 3 bases and J lost 6, with 14 bases in between. The CDR3 spells CASSFGGGEDEKLFF. The CDR3 region has the DNA TGTGCCAGCAGCTTCGGGGGGGGCGAGGATGAAAAACTGTTTTTT.

This clonotype has at least ten counts. The chain couples TRBV20-1 to TRBJ1-2; D not certain. The germline gives CDR1 DFQATT, CDR2 SNEGSKA (reference sequence). The CDR3 is made up of 16 amino acids. V was shortened by 0 bases and J by 2 bases, with 16 bases between the two germline ends. In DNA form, the CDR3 reads TGCAGTGCTAGAGACCCAAGAACCCCCCTAAACTATGGCTACACCTTC. The encoded protein is CSARDPRTPLNYGYTF.

The table lists this clonotype with many counts. This chain's CDR3 is CSASQGVRTEAFF. The DNA for the CDR3 is TGCAGTGCCAGCCAGGGGGTGCGGACTGAAGCTTTCTTT. The V call is TRBV20-1, the J call TRBJ1-1; 7 bases align to TRBD1. The germline gives CDR1 DFQATT, CDR2 SNEGSKA (reference sequence). The CDR3 has 13 residues. The V gene end was trimmed by 6 bases and the J gene end by 5 bases; junction bases not matched to a gene: 9.

This clonotype was recorded a few times. V is TRBV25-1 and J is TRBJ1-4; D not certain. V was pared by 9 bases and J by 4 bases, with 6 bases between. Per germline, CDR1 MGHDK and CDR2 SYGVNS. The CDR3 runs 11 residues. CDR3 in DNA: TGTGCCAGTTTGGGTAATGAAAAACTGTTTTTT. Translated, it gives CASLGNEKLFF.

This clonotype was observed a few times. This chain joins TRBV5-1 and TRBJ2-1; 10 nucleotides match TRBD2. Germline CDR1 is SGHRS and CDR2 is YFSETQ. V gave up 3 bases and J gave up 2 bases; unmatched junction bases: 5. CDR3 length: 16 amino acids. The CDR3 DNA sequence: TGCGCCAGCAGCTCTGGACTAGCGGTAACCTACAATGAGCAGTTCTTC. Encoded protein: CASSSGLAVTYNEQFF. Supplemented by reference TRBV5-1 and TRBJ2-1, the full variable domain reads KAGVTQTPRYLIKTRGQQVTLSCSPISGHRSVSWYQQTPGQGLQFLFEYFSETQRNKGNFPGRFSGRQFSNSRSEMNVSTLELGDSALYLCASSSGLAVTYNEQFFGPGTRLTVL.

This clonotype is a singleton in its sample. The chain joins TRBV7-9 to TRBJ2-7, with D perhaps matching TRBD1 (5 bases). Trimming shortened V by 3 bases and J by 5 bases, and 14 bases separated the two germline ends. Germline V gene data show CDR1 as SEHNR and CDR2 as FQNEAQ (reference sequence). This CDR3 spans 14 amino acids. CDR3 residues: CASSFGDSSDEQYV. CDR3 bases: TGTGCCAGCAGCTTTGGCGACAGTTCCGACGAGCAGTACGTC.